The clone carrying this TCR beta chain has only a few counts. Its antigen remains unidentified. PCR primers comprised 60 Vbeta and 13 Jbeta primers. Generated by immunoSEQ multiplex PCR, the TCRdb table keeps only in-frame clones and is missing some. Of about 140,000 clones listed, 75% are singletons. The sample belongs to a study of cytomegalovirus exposure and HLA in healthy donors. Points from the study as a whole: Presence/absence analyses assumed roughly uniform sequencing depth across donors, which may not hold.

The CDR3 extends over 14 amino acids. The germline V gene encodes CDR1 SNHLY and CDR2 FYNNEI. Trimming removed 6 bases from V and 1 base from J, with 10 bases in between. The clonotype comes from a man younger than 35 in good health and CMV-seropositive. Sequenced sample: PBMCs. The chain uses TRBV2 and TRBJ1-5; D perhaps matches TRBD1 (5 bases). The CDR3: CASRQDRSNQPQHF. CDR3 in DNA: TGTGCCAGCAGACAGGATAGGAGCAATCAGCCCCAGCATTTT.